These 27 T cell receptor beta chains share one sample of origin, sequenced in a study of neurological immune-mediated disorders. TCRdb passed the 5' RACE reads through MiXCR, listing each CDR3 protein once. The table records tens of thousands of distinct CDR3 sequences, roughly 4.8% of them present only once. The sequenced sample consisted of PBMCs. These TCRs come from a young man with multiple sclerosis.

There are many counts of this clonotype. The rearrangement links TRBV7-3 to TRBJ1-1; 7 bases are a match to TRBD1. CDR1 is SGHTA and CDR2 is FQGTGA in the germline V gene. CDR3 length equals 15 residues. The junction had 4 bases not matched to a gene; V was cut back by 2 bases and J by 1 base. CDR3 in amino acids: CASSLEGAWNTEAFF. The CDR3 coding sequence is TGTGCCAGCAGCTTAGAGGGGGCCTGGAACACTGAAGCTTTCTTT.

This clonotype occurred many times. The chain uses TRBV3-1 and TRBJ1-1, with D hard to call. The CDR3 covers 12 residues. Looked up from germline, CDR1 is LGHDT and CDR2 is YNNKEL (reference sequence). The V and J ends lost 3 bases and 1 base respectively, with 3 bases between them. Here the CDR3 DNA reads TGTGCCAGCAGCCAGACGAACACTGAAGCTTTCTTT. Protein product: CASSQTNTEAFF.

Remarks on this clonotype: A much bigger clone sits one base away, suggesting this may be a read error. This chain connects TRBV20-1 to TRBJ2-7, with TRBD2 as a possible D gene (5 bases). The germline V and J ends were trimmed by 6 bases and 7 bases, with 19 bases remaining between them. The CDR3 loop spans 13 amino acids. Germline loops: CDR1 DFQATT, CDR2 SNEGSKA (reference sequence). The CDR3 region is CSASGIPPGEQYF. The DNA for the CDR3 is TGCAGTGCCTCGGGAATACCGCCGGGGGAGCAGTACTTC.

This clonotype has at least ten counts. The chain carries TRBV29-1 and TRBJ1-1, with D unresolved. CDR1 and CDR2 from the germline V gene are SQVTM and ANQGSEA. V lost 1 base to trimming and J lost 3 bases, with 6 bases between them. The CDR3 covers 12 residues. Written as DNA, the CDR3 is TGCAGCGTTGAAGCGGGCCACACTGAAGCTTTCTTT. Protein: CSVEAGHTEAFF.

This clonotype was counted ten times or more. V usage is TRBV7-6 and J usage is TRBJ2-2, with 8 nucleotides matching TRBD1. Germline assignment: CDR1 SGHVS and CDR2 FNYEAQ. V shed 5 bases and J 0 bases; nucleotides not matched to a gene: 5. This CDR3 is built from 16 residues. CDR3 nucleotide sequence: TGTGCCAGCAGCCCCTTGGGACAGGCGAACACCGGGGAGCTGTTTTTT. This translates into CASSPLGQANTGELFF.

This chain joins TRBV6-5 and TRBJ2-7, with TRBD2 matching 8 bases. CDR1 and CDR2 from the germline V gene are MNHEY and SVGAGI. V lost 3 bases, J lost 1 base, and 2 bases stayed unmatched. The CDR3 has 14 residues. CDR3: CASSYRGGSYEQYF. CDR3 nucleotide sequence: TGTGCCAGCAGTTATCGGGGGGGTTCCTACGAGCAGTACTTC.

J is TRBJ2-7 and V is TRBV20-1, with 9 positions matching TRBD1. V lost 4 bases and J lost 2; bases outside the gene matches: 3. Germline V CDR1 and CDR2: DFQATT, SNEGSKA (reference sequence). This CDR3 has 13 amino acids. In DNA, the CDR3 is TGCAGTGCTAAGGACAGGGGAACCTACGAGCAGTACTTC. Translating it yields CSAKDRGTYEQYF.

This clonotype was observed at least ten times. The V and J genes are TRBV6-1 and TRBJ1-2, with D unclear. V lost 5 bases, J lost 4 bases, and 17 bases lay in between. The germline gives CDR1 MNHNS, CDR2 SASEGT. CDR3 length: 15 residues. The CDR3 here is CASSSGGSGSYGYTF. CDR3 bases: TGTGCCAGCAGTAGCGGAGGGTCAGGTAGCTATGGCTACACCTTC.

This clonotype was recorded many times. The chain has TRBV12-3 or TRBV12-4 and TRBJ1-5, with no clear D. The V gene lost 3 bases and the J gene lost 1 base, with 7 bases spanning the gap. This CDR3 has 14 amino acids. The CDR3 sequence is CASSFQRSNQPQHF. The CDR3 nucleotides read TGTGCCAGCAGTTTTCAGAGGAGCAATCAGCCCCAGCATTTT.

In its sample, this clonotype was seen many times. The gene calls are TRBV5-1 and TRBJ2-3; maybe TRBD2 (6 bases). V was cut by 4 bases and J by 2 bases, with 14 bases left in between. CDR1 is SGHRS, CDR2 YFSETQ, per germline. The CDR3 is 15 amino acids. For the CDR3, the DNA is TGCGCCAGCAGCGGACGAGGGACTGTCACAGATACGCAGTATTTT. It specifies CASSGRGTVTDTQYF.

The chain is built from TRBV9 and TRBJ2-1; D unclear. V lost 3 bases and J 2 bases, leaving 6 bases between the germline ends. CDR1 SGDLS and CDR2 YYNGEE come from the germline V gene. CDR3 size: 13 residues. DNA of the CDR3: TGTGCCAGCAGCGAACAGCCCTACAATGAGCAGTTCTTC. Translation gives CASSEQPYNEQFF.

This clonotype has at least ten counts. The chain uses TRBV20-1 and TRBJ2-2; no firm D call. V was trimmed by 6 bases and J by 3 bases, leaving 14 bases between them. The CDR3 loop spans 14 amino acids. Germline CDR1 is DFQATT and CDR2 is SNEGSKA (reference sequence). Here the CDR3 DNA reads TGCAGTGCCGCACTCCTGCGAGACACCGGGGAGCTGTTTTTT. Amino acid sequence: CSAALLRDTGELFF.

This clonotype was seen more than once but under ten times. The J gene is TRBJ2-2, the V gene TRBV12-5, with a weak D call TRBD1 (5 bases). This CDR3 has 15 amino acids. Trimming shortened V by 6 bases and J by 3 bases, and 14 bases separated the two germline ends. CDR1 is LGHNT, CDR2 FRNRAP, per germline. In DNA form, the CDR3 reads TGTGCTAGTGGCACCGGTGTAGGGGACACCGGGGAGCTGTTTTTT. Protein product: CASGTGVGDTGELFF.

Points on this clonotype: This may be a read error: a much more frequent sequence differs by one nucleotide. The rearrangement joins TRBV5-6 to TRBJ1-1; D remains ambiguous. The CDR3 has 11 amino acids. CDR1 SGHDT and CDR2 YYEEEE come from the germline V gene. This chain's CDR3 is CASRLVAEAFF. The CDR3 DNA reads TGTGCCAGCAGATTGGTCGCTGAAGCTTTCTTT.

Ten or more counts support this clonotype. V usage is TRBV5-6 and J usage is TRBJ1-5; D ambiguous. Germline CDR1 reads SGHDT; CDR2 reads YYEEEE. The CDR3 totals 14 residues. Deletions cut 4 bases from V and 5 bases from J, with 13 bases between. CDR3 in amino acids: CASSRWTVDQPQHF. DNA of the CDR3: TGTGCCAGCAGCCGCTGGACCGTGGATCAGCCCCAGCATTTT.

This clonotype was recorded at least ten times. For the CDR3, the DNA is TGTGCCAGCAGCCCCGGGACAGGAACCCTACCAGACACAGATACGCAGTATTTT. This gives the protein CASSPGTGTLPDTDTQYF. The chain is built from TRBV27 and TRBJ2-3; TRBD1 agrees at 8 bases. J gave up 2 bases and V 6 bases, and 16 bases lay outside the gene matches. The germline CDR1 and CDR2 sequences are MNHEY and SMNVEV (reference sequence). The CDR3 loop spans 18 amino acids.

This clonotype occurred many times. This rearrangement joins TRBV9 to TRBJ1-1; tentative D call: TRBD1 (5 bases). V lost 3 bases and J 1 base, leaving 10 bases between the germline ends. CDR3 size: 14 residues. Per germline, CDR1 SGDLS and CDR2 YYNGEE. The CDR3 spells CASSGPQGNTEAFF. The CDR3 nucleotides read TGTGCCAGCAGCGGGCCCCAGGGGAACACTGAAGCTTTCTTT.

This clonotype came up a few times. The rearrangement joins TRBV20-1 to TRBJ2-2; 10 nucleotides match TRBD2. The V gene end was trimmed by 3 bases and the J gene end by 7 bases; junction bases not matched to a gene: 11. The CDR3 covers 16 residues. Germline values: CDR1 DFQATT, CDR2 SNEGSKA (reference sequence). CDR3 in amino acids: CSARLASGGLGGELFF. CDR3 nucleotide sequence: TGCAGTGCTAGGTTGGCTAGCGGGGGTCTGGGCGGGGAGCTGTTTTTT.

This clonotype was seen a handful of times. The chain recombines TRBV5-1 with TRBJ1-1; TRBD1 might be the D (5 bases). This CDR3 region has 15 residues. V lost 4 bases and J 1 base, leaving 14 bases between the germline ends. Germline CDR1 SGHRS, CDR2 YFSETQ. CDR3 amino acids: CASSPYPTGNTEAFF. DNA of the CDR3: TGCGCCAGCAGCCCCTACCCTACAGGGAACACTGAAGCTTTCTTT.

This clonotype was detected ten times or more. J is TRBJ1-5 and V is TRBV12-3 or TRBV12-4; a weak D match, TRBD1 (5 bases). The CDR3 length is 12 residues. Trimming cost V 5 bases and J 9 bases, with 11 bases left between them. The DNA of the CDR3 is TGTGCCAGCAGTACCCACAGGTCGCCCCAGCATTTT. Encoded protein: CASSTHRSPQHF.

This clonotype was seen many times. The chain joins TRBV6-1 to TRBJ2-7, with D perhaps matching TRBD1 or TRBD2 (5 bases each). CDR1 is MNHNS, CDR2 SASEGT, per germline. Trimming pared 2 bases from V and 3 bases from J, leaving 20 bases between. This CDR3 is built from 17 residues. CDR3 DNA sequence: TGTGCCAGCAGTGAATGGTCTGCCGGGGACGGAATCTACGAGCAGTACTTC. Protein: CASSEWSAGDGIYEQYF.

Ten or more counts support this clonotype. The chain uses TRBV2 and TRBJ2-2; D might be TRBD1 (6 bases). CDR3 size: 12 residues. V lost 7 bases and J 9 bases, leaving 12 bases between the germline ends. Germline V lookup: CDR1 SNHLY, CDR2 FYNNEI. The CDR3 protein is CASKTGSRELFF. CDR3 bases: TGTGCCAGCAAAACAGGGAGCAGGGAGCTGTTTTTT.

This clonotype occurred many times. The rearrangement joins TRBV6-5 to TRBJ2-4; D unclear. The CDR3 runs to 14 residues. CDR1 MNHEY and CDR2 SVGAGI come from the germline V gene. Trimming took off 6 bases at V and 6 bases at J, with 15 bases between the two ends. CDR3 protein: CASRLNVRGNIQYF. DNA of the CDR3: TGTGCCAGCAGGTTGAATGTCCGAGGAAACATTCAGTACTTC.

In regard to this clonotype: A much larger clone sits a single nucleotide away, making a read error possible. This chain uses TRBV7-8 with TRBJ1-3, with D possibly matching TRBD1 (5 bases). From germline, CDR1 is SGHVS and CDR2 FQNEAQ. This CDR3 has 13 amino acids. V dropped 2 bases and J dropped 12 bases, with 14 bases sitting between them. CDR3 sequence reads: CASSLLNEDIIYF. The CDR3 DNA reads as TGTGCCAGCAGCTTATTAAACGAGGACATCATATATTTT.

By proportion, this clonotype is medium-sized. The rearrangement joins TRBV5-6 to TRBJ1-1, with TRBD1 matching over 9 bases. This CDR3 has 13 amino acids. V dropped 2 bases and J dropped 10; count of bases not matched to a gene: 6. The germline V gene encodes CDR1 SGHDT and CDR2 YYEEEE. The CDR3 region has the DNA TGTGCCAGCAGCTTCTGGACGGGACAGGGAGCTTTCTTT. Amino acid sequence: CASSFWTGQGAFF.

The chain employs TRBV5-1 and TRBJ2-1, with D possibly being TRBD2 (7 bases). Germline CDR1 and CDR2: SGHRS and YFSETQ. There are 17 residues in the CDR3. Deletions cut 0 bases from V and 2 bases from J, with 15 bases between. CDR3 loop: CASSLVGGGGPYNEQFF. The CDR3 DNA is TGCGCCAGCAGCTTGGTCGGGGGCGGGGGCCCCTACAATGAGCAGTTCTTC.

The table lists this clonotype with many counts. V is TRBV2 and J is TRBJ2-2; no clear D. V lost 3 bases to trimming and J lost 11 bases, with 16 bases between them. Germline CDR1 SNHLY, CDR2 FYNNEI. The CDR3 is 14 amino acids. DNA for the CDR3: TGTGCCAGCAGTGAGGAAAGGGCGAAAGGAGAGCTGTTTTTT. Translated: CASSEERAKGELFF.